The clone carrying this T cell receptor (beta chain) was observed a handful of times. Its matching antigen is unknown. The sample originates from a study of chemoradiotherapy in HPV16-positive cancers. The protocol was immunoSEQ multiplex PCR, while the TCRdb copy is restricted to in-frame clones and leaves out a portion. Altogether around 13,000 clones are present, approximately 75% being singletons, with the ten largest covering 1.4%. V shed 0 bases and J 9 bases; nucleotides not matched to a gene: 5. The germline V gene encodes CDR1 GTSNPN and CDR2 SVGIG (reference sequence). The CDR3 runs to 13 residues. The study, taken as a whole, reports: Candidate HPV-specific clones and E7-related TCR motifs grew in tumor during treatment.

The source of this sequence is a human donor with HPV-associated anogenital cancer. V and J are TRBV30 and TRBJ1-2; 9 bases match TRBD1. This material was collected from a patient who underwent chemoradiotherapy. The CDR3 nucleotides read TGTGCCTGGAGTGTACAGGGGGCGCGGAGCTACACCTTC. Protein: CAWSVQGARSYTF.